These T cell receptor beta chains were read from a single sample in a study of CD8+ T cells in alopecia areata. This table comes from immunoSEQ multiplex PCR, and its TCRdb copy is limited to in-frame clones, with some not included. Of more than 150,000 clones listed, 40% to 65% are singletons. The sequencing used CD8+ T cells sorted from blood, collected at roughly week 53, from a patient treated with tofacitinib. The source is a human donor with alopecia areata. Both conserved end residues are part of each CDR3. Fields, in order: CDR3 protein, CDR3 DNA, clone size, D gene, J gene, V gene. A D gene is named only where the DNA matches it firmly. Clone size is shown for a subset of rows, as once, few, many or a class of expanded clone.

CASSLDLAGGHTEAFF | TGTGCCAGCAGCTTGGACTTGGCAGGGGGGCACACTGAAGCTTTCTTT | NA | TRBD1 | TRBJ1-1 | TRBV5-4
CSVDGRNNEQFF | TGCAGCGTTGATGGCCGCAACAATGAGCAGTTCTTC | NA | NA | TRBJ2-1 | TRBV29-1
CASGRGPNTEAFF | TGTGCCAGCGGGAGGGGACCAAACACTGAAGCTTTCTTT | NA | NA | TRBJ1-1 | TRBV7-8
CASSLGGPGIYEQYF | TGCGCCAGCAGCTTGGGGGGGCCGGGGATCTACGAGCAGTACTTC | NA | NA | TRBJ2-7 | TRBV5-1
CASSAYPDTQYF | TGTGCCAGCAGTGCCTATCCCGATACGCAGTATTTT | NA | NA | TRBJ2-3 | TRBV25-1
CASSLMDGGDNEQFF | TGTGCCAGCAGCTTAATGGACGGGGGAGACAATGAGCAGTTCTTC | NA | NA | TRBJ2-1 | TRBV7-3
CASSYSGVNTGELFF | TGTGCCAGCAGTTACTCCGGAGTGAACACCGGGGAGCTGTTTTTT | few | NA | TRBJ2-2 | TRBV6-5
CAKGTGTDTQYF | TGTGCCAAGGGGACTGGCACAGATACGCAGTATTTT | NA | NA | TRBJ2-3 | TRBV2
CASSGIRGEPTF | TGTGCCAGCAGCGGTATCCGGGGGGAACCGACTTTC | NA | TRBD2 | TRBJ2-7 | TRBV7-8
CSVEDVLAGGHEQFF | TGCAGCGTTGAAGATGTACTAGCGGGGGGGCATGAGCAGTTCTTC | few | TRBD2 | TRBJ2-1 | TRBV29-1
CASSIDRETSPLHF | TGTGCCAGTAGTATCGACAGGGAGACCTCACCCCTCCACTTT | NA | TRBD1 | TRBJ1-6 | TRBV19
CASTRGSYNEQFF | TGTGCCAGCACGAGGGGGTCCTACAATGAGCAGTTCTTC | NA | NA | TRBJ2-1 | TRBV2
CASSLDPDTEAFF | TGCGCCAGCAGCTTGGATCCGGACACTGAAGCTTTCTTT | NA | NA | TRBJ1-1 | TRBV5-1
CASSSPEDHYGYTF | TGTGCCAGCAGTTCCCCCGAGGACCATTATGGCTACACCTTC | NA | NA | TRBJ1-2 | TRBV6-6
CATGTGDSINEQFF | TGTGCCACAGGAACAGGAGATAGTATCAATGAGCAGTTCTTC | NA | NA | TRBJ2-1 | TRBV15
CSVRTGTDTQYF | TGCAGCGTACGGACAGGCACAGATACGCAGTATTTT | NA | NA | TRBJ2-3 | TRBV29-1
CAGQQGLSNSPLHF | TGTGCCGGCCAACAGGGGCTGAGTAATTCACCCCTCCACTTT | few | TRBD1 | TRBJ1-6 | TRBV30
CASSPALAGVNTGELFF | TGCGCCAGCAGCCCGGCCTTAGCGGGGGTGAACACCGGGGAGCTGTTTTTT | NA | TRBD2 | TRBJ2-2 | TRBV5-1
CASSLGDNEQFF | TGTGCCAGCAGCTTAGGTGATAATGAGCAGTTCTTC | few | NA | TRBJ2-1 | TRBV7-9
CASSKVGKGGNNEQFF | TGTGCCAGCAGCAAAGTTGGTAAGGGGGGAAACAATGAGCAGTTCTTC | NA | NA | TRBJ2-1 | TRBV21-1
CASSQVDRGVTEAFF | TGCGCCAGCAGCCAAGTGGACAGGGGGGTCACTGAAGCTTTCTTT | NA | TRBD1 | TRBJ1-1 | TRBV4-3
CASSQGGGYSYEQYF | TGCGCCAGCAGCCAAGGTGGGGGGTACTCCTACGAGCAGTACTTC | NA | NA | TRBJ2-7 | TRBV4-3
CAWSAQGDNEQFF | TGTGCCTGGAGTGCACAGGGTGACAATGAGCAGTTCTTC | NA | NA | TRBJ2-1 | TRBV30
CASSPSPVTYNSPLHF | TGCGCCAGCAGCCCTAGCCCGGTCACCTATAATTCACCCCTCCACTTT | few | NA | TRBJ1-6 | TRBV5-1
CASTVERGAINYGYTF | TGCGCCAGCACCGTCGAGCGGGGGGCAATTAACTATGGCTACACCTTC | NA | NA | TRBJ1-2 | TRBV4-3
CASGGGSSSGANVLTF | TGTGCCAGCGGGGGAGGGTCAAGCTCTGGGGCCAACGTCCTGACTTTC | NA | TRBD2 | TRBJ2-6 | TRBV11-1
CATSPRVSSEAFF | TGTGCCACCAGTCCTAGGGTTTCTTCTGAAGCTTTCTTT | NA | NA | TRBJ1-1 | TRBV15
CASSPALINEKLFF | TGTGCCAGCTCACCGGCGTTGATTAATGAAAAACTGTTTTTT | NA | NA | TRBJ1-4 | TRBV18
CASSFRTGNTEAFF | TGCGCCAGCAGCTTTCGGACAGGGAACACTGAAGCTTTCTTT | NA | TRBD1 | TRBJ1-1 | TRBV5-1
CAWSLVLGGETEAFF | TGTGCCTGGAGCCTCGTATTGGGGGGGGAGACTGAAGCTTTCTTT | NA | NA | TRBJ1-1 | TRBV30
CASSMGGDTEAFF | TGTGCCAGCAGCATGGGTGGGGACACTGAAGCTTTCTTT | NA | NA | TRBJ1-1 | TRBV9
CAWIAGYGETQYF | TGTGCCTGGATAGCGGGATATGGAGAGACCCAGTACTTC | NA | TRBD2 | TRBJ2-5 | TRBV30
CASDPGGAETQYF | TGTGCCAGCGACCCAGGGGGCGCCGAGACCCAGTACTTC | NA | TRBD1 | TRBJ2-5 | TRBV7-9
CASSEDPDQPQHF | TGTGCCAGCAGTGAAGACCCCGATCAGCCCCAGCATTTT | NA | NA | TRBJ1-5 | TRBV6-1
CASSYRWGANEKLFF | TGTGCCAGCAGTTACCGGTGGGGAGCTAATGAAAAACTGTTTTTT | NA | NA | TRBJ1-4 | TRBV6-5
CASSHYSTGTAGAFF | TGTGCCAGCAGTCACTACTCGACAGGGACCGCCGGAGCTTTCTTT | once | TRBD1 | TRBJ1-1 | TRBV6-5
CSVEEGRDSNYGYTF | TGCAGCGTTGAAGAGGGTAGGGACAGTAACTATGGCTACACCTTC | once | TRBD1 | TRBJ1-2 | TRBV29-1
CASSKGQRYEQYF | TGCGCCAGCAGCAAGGGACAGCGCTACGAGCAGTACTTC | NA | TRBD1 | TRBJ2-7 | TRBV4-3
CAWSWPGGLGEQFF | TGTGCCTGGAGTTGGCCAGGGGGGCTAGGGGAGCAGTTCTTC | NA | NA | TRBJ2-1 | TRBV30
CASSLDAANTEAFF | TGCGCCAGCAGCTTGGATGCAGCGAACACTGAAGCTTTCTTT | NA | NA | TRBJ1-1 | TRBV5-1
CATRHELEAFF | TGTGCCACCCGTCATGAGCTTGAAGCTTTCTTT | NA | NA | TRBJ1-1 | TRBV15
CSVREGETQYF | TGCAGCGTGAGGGAGGGGGAGACCCAGTACTTC | few | TRBD2 | TRBJ2-5 | TRBV29-1
CASRTGMNTGELFF | TGTGCCAGCAGGACAGGGATGAACACCGGGGAGCTGTTTTTT | NA | TRBD1 | TRBJ2-2 | TRBV6-5
CASSLLGRTNEKLFF | TGTGCCAGCAGCTTACTAGGGCGAACTAATGAAAAACTGTTTTTT | NA | NA | TRBJ1-4 | TRBV7-2
CAIQDRANTIYF | TGTGCCATCCAAGACAGGGCAAACACCATATATTTT | NA | TRBD1 | TRBJ1-3 | TRBV2
CASSLGPRAWDTEAFF | TGTGCCAGCAGTCTAGGGCCGCGGGCCTGGGACACTGAAGCTTTCTTT | NA | NA | TRBJ1-1 | TRBV7-2
CASSESSGSYEQYF | TGCGCCAGCAGTGAGTCCAGCGGGTCCTACGAGCAGTACTTC | NA | NA | TRBJ2-7 | TRBV10-1
CAWNFGGRETQYF | TGTGCCTGGAACTTCGGGGGCCGAGAGACCCAGTACTTC | NA | NA | TRBJ2-5 | TRBV30
CASSPSGQHYGYTF | TGTGCCAGCAGTCCGTCGGGACAGCATTATGGCTACACCTTC | few | TRBD1 | TRBJ1-2 | TRBV27
CASSLVASGQGRGTEAFF | TGCGCCAGCAGCTTGGTTGCCTCTGGACAGGGGAGAGGGACTGAAGCTTTCTTT | NA | TRBD1 | TRBJ1-1 | TRBV5-1
CASRAVGLLTDTQYF | TGTGCCAGCAGGGCGGTCGGGCTTCTCACAGATACGCAGTATTTT | NA | NA | TRBJ2-3 | TRBV2
CAWRADRNTGELFF | TGTGCCTGGAGGGCGGACAGGAACACCGGGGAGCTGTTTTTT | few | NA | TRBJ2-2 | TRBV30
CASSGVSSYEQYF | TGTGCCAGCAGTGGGGTGAGCTCCTACGAGCAGTACTTC | few | NA | TRBJ2-7 | TRBV2
CASSEAWDSPLHF | TGTGCCAGCAGTGAAGCCTGGGATTCACCCCTCCACTTT | NA | NA | TRBJ1-6 | TRBV6-4
CSVESVQYQETQYF | TGCAGCGTTGAATCGGTACAGTACCAAGAGACCCAGTACTTC | few | NA | TRBJ2-5 | TRBV29-1